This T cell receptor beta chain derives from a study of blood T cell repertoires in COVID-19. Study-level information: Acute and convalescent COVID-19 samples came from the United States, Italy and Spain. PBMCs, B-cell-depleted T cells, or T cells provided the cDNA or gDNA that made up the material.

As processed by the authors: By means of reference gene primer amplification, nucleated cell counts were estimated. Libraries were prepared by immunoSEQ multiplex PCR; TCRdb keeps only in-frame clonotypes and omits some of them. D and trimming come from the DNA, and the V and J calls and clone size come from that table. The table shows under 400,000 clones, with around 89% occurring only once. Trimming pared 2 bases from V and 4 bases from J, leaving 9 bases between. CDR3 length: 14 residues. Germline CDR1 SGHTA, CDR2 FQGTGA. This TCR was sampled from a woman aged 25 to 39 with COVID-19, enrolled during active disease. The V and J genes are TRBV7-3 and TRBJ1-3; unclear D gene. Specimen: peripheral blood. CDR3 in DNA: TGTGCCAGCAGCTTACCGGGAGCCGGAAACACCATATATTTT. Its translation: CASSLPGAGNTIYF.